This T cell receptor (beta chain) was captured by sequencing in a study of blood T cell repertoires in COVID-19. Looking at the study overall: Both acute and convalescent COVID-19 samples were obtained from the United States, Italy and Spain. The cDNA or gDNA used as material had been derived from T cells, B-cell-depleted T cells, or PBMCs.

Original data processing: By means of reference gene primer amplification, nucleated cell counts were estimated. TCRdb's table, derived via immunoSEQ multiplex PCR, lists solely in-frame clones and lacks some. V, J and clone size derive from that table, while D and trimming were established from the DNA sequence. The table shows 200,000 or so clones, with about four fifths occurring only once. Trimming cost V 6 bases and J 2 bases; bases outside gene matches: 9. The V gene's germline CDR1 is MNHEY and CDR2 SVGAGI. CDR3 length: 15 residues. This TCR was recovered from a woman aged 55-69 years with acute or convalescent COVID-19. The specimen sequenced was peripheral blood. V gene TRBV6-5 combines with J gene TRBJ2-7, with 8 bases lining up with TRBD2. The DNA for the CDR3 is TGTGCCAGCAGGGCGGGGGGAGCCGTCACCTACGAGCAGTACTTC. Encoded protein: CASRAGGAVTYEQYF.